This TCR beta chain was identified during a study of blood T cells in healthy people across ages. Broader study findings: TCR beta diversity, measured per million T cells, fell in a roughly linear way with age. Fewer expanded clones and more diversity marked long-lived versus aged donors.

Germline values: CDR1 MNHEY, CDR2 SVGAGI. The CDR3 length is 15 residues. V lost 2 bases, J lost 9 bases, and 6 bases stayed unmatched. Comment on this clonotype: What it recognizes is unknown.

The use of a sample-barcoded 5' primer and a J-beta primer mix characterized a second PCR of 7 to 11 cycles. One entry per CDR3 protein, called by TCRdb with MiXCR from the 5' RACE reads. The table includes hundreds of thousands of distinct CDR3 sequences, more than 45% detected once. The source material was blood. The TCR was taken from a man between 60 and 70 years old in good health. This sequence joins TRBV6-5 and TRBJ2-7, with 14 bases aligning to TRBD2. The CDR3 loop reads CASSYGTSGSCPQYF. The CDR3 bases are TGTGCCAGCAGTTACGGGACTAGCGGGAGTTGTCCGCAGTACTTC.